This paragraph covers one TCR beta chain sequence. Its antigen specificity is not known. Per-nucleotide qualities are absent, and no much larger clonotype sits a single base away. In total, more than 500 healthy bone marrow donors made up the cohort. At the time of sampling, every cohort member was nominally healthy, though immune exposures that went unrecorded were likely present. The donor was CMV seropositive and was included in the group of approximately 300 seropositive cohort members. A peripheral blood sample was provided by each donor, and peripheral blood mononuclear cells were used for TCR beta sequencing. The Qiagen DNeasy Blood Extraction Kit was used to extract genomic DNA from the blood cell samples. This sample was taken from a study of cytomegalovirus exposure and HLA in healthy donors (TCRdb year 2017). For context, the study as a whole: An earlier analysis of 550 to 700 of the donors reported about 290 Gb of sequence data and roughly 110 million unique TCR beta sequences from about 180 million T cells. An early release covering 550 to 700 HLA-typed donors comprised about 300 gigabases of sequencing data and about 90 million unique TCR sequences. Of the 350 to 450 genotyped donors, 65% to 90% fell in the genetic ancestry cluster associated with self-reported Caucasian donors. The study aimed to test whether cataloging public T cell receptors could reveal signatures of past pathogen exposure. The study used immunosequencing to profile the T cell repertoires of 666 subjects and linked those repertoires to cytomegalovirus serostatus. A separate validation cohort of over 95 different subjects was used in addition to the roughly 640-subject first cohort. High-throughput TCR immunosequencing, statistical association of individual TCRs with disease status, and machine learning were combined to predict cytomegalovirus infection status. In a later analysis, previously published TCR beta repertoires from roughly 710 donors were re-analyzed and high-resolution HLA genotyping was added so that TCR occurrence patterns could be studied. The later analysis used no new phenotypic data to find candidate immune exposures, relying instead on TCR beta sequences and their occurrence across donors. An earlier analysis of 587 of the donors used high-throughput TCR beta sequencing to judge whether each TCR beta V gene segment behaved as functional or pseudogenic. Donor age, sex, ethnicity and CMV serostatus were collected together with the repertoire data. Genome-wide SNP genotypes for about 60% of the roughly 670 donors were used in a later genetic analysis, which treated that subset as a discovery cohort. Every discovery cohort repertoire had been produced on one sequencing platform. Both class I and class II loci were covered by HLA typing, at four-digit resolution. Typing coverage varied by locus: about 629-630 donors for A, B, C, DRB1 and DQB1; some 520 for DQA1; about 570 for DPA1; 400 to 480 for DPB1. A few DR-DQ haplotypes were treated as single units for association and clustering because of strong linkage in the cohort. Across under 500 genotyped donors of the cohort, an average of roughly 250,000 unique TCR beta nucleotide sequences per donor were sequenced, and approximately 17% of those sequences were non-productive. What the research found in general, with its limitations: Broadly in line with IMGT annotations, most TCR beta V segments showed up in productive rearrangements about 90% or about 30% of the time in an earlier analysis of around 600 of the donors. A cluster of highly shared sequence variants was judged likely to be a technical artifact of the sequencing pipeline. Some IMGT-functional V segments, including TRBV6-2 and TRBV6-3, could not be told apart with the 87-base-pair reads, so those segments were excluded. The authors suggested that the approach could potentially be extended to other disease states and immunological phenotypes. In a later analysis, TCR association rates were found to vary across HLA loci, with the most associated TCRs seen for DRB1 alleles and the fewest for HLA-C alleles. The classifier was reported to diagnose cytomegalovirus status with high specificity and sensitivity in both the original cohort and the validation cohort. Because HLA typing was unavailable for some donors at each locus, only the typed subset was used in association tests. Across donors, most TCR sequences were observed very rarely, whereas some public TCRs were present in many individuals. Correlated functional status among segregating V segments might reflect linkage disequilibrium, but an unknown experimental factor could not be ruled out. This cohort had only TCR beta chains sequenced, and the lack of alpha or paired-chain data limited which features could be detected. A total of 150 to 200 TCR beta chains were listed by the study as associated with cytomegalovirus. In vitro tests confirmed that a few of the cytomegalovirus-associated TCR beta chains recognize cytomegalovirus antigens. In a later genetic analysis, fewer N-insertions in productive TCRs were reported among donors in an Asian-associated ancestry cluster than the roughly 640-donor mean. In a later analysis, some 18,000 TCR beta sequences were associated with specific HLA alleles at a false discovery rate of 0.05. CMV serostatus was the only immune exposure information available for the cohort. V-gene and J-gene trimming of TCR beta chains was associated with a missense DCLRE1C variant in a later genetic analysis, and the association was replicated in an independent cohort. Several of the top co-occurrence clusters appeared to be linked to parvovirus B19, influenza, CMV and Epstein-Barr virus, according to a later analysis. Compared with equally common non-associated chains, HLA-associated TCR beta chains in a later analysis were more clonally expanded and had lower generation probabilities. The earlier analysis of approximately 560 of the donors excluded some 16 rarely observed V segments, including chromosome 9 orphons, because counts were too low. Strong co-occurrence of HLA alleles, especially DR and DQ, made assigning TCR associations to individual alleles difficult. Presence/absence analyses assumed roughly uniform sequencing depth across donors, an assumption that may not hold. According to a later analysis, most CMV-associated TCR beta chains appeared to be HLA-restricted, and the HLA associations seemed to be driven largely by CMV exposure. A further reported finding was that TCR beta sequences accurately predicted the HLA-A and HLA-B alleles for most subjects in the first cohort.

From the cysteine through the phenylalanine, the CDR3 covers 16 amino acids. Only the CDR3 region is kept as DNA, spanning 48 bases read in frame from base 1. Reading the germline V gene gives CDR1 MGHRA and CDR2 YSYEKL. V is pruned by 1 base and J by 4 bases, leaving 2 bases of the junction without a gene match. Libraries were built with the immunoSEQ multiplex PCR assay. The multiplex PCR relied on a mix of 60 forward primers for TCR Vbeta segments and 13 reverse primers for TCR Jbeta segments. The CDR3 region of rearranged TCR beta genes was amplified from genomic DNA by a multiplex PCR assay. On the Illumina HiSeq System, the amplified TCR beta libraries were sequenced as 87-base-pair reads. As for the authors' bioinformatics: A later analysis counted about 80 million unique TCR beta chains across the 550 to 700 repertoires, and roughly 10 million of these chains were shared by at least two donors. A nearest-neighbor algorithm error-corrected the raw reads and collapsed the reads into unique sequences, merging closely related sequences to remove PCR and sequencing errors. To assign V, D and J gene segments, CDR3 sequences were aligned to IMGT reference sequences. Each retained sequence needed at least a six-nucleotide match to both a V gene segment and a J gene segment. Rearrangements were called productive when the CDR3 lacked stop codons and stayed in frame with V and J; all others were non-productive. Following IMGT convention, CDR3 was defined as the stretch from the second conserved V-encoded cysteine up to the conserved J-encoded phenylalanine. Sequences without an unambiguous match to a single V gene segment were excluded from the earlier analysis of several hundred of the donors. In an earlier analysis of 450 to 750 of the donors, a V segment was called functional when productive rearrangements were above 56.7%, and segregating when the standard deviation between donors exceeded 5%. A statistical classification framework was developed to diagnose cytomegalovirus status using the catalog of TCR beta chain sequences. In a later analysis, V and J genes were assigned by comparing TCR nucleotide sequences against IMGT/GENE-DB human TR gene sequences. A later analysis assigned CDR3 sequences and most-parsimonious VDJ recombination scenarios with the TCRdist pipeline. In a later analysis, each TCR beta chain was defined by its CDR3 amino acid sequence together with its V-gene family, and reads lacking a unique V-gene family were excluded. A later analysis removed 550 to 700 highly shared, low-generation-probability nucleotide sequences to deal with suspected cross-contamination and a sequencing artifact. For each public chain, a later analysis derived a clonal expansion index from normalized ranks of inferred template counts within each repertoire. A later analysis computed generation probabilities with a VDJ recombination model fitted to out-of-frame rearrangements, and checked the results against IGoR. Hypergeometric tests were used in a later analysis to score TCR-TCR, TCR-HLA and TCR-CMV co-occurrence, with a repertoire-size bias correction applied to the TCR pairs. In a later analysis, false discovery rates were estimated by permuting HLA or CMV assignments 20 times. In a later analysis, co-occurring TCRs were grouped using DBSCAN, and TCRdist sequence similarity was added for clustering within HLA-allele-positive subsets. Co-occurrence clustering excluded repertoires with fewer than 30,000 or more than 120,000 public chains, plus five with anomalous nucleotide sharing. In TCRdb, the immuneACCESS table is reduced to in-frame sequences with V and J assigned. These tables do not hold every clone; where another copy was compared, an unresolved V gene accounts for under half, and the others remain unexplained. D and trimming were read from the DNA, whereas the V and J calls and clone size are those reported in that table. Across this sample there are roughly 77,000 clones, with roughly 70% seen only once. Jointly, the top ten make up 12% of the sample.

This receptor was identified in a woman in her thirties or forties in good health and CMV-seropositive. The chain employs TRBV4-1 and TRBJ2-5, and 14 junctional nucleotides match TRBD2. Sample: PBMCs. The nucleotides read TGCGCCAGCAGCCAAGGACTAGCGGGGGGGAGAGAGACCCAGTACTTC. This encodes CASSQGLAGGRETQYF.